The source of this T cell receptor beta chain is a study of T cells after yellow fever vaccination. Whole-study findings and limits: Most clones from primary vaccination resurfaced after the booster (around 97% CD4, more than 75% CD8). FACS-sorted repertoires could contain abundant clonotypes contaminating from the bulk population. By day 5 rather than day 15, the secondary response had peaked, though it was weaker.

Germline loops: CDR1 SGHRS, CDR2 YFSETQ. V was pared by 3 bases and J by 1 base, with 11 bases between. This CDR3 region has 14 residues. This clonotype turned up a few times. Antigen: not known. Each CDR3 protein is one row after TCRdb ran MiXCR on the 5' RACE reads. The repertoire holds under 400,000 distinct CDR3 sequences, 11% seen once, with roughly 18% in the top ten. This specimen was PBMCs, taken on the day of the first yellow fever vaccination. V and J are TRBV5-1 and TRBJ2-7, with D perhaps being TRBD1 or TRBD2 (5 bases each). The clonotype was recovered from a young man who received the YFV17D yellow fever vaccine. CDR3 coding DNA: TGCGCCAGCAGCTCGGGGACCGCGTCCTACGAGCAGTACTTC. Residues: CASSSGTASYEQYF.